Given below is one TCR beta chain in context. This record belongs to a study of blood T cell repertoires in COVID-19. Study overall: The study drew acute and convalescent COVID-19 samples from the United States, Italy and Spain. T cells, B-cell-depleted T cells, or PBMCs supplied cDNA or gDNA.

The CDR3 is made up of 14 amino acids. Trimming shortened V by 6 bases and J by 8 bases, and 16 bases separated the two germline ends. Germline CDR1 MDHEN, CDR2 SYDVKM. In the authors' methods: Researchers report that nucleated cell counts were estimated from reference gene primer amplification. Method: immunoSEQ multiplex PCR; TCRdb's copy keeps in-frame clones and lacks some. V and J calls plus clone size are reproduced from that table; the DNA served to infer D and trimming. The table records over 200,000 clones, around nine tenths of them present only once. Sequenced: peripheral blood. This sequence originates from a woman between 40 and 55 years old with acute or convalescent COVID-19. This rearrangement joins TRBV28 to TRBJ1-4; no firm D call. The DNA of the CDR3 is TGTGCCAGCAGCCAAGGAGGGCTGGAGGAAAAACTGTTTTTT. Its translation: CASSQGGLEEKLFF.